A selection of T cell receptor beta chains follows, all from one sample in a study of technical replicates of blood from a few donors. Clones were sequenced by immunoSEQ multiplex PCR, and TCRdb holds only the in-frame ones, with some missing. The sample shows about 99,000 clones, 95% of them seen only once. Material: T cells isolated from PBMCs. These receptors all come from a human donor in good health. Each CDR3 is given with its conserved first and last residue. D genes are given only for firm matches. The size field is filled for only some rows; it gives once, few, many or a size class.

v_gene: TRBV18
d_gene: TRBD1
abundance: .
j_gene: TRBJ1-4
CDR3nt: TGTGCCAGCTCAGCCGTGGACAGGGGAGACGAAAAACTGTTTTTT
CDR3aa: CASSAVDRGDEKLFF

v_gene: TRBV7-6
d_gene: TRBD2
abundance: .
j_gene: TRBJ2-7
CDR3nt: TGTGCCAGCAGCCTCTCACTAGCGGGCAATAGATACGAGCAGTACTTC
CDR3aa: CASSLSLAGNRYEQYF

v_gene: TRBV19
d_gene: .
abundance: few
j_gene: TRBJ1-3
CDR3nt: TGTGCCAGTAGTATTGCAGGTTTCGGAAACACCATATATTTT
CDR3aa: CASSIAGFGNTIYF

v_gene: TRBV28
d_gene: .
abundance: .
j_gene: TRBJ1-2
CDR3nt: TGTGCCAGCAGCCAGGCCCCTACCTACACCTTC
CDR3aa: CASSQAPTYTF

v_gene: TRBV4-1
d_gene: .
abundance: .
j_gene: TRBJ2-2
CDR3nt: TGCGCCAGCAGCCAGGAGACTAGTTTATCCGGGGAGCTGTTTTTT
CDR3aa: CASSQETSLSGELFF

v_gene: TRBV6-5
d_gene: .
abundance: .
j_gene: TRBJ1-5
CDR3nt: TGTGCCAGCAGAATGACAGGCAATAGCAATCAGCCCCAGCATTTT
CDR3aa: CASRMTGNSNQPQHF

v_gene: TRBV2
d_gene: .
abundance: .
j_gene: TRBJ2-4
CDR3nt: TGTGCCAGCAGCCTTAGCGTGTACATTCAGTACTTC
CDR3aa: CASSLSVYIQYF

v_gene: TRBV29-1
d_gene: .
abundance: once
j_gene: TRBJ2-2
CDR3nt: TGCAGCGTCCTGGACAGGAACACCGGGGAGCTGTTTTTT
CDR3aa: CSVLDRNTGELFF

v_gene: TRBV28
d_gene: TRBD2
abundance: .
j_gene: TRBJ2-5
CDR3nt: TGTGCCACCCAGAACAACCTAGCGGGACAAGAGACCCAGTACTTC
CDR3aa: CATQNNLAGQETQYF

v_gene: TRBV7-9
d_gene: TRBD2
abundance: .
j_gene: TRBJ2-1
CDR3nt: TGTGCCAGCAGCCCTAAAAGAGTAGCGGGAGGGCGGGTAAATGAGCAGTTCTTC
CDR3aa: CASSPKRVAGGRVNEQFF

v_gene: TRBV21-1
d_gene: .
abundance: .
j_gene: TRBJ2-3
CDR3nt: TGTGCCAGCAGCCACAGGGGTCCAGATACGCAGTATTTT
CDR3aa: CASSHRGPDTQYF

v_gene: TRBV6-5
d_gene: TRBD2
abundance: .
j_gene: TRBJ2-1
CDR3nt: TGTGCCAGCAGTCTACTAGCGGGAGGGGGAGATGAGCAGTTCTTC
CDR3aa: CASSLLAGGGDEQFF

v_gene: TRBV14
d_gene: .
abundance: once
j_gene: TRBJ1-3
CDR3nt: TGTGCCAGCAGCCAATCCCCGTCCGGAAACACCATATATTTT
CDR3aa: CASSQSPSGNTIYF

v_gene: TRBV10-3
d_gene: TRBD1
abundance: .
j_gene: TRBJ2-5
CDR3nt: TGTGCCATCAGTGATTCGACAGGGTGGAGGCAAGAGACCCAGTACTTC
CDR3aa: CAISDSTGWRQETQYF

v_gene: TRBV29-1
d_gene: .
abundance: .
j_gene: TRBJ2-3
CDR3nt: TGCAGCTCTCGACTGGGGGCCGATACGCAGTATTTT
CDR3aa: CSSRLGADTQYF

v_gene: TRBV28
d_gene: TRBD1
abundance: once
j_gene: TRBJ1-2
CDR3nt: TGTGCCAGCAGTGCAGGGGGTCTCCGGTCGGGCTATGGCTACACCTTC
CDR3aa: CASSAGGLRSGYGYTF

v_gene: TRBV27
d_gene: TRBD2
abundance: once
j_gene: TRBJ2-7
CDR3nt: TGTGCCAGCAGATTAGCGGGAGGCCACTACGAGCAGTACTTC
CDR3aa: CASRLAGGHYEQYF

v_gene: TRBV27
d_gene: TRBD1
abundance: .
j_gene: TRBJ2-3
CDR3nt: TGTGCCAGCAGTCCTTACAGGGGGGTGAGCACAGATACGCAGTATTTT
CDR3aa: CASSPYRGVSTDTQYF

v_gene: TRBV25-1
d_gene: TRBD1
abundance: .
j_gene: TRBJ2-1
CDR3nt: TGTGCCAGCAGTGGCACTACAGGGGGCTCCTACAATGAGCAGTTCTTC
CDR3aa: CASSGTTGGSYNEQFF

v_gene: TRBV18
d_gene: .
abundance: few
j_gene: TRBJ1-1
CDR3nt: TGTGCCAGCTCACCACGCGTGGGGCTGAACACTGAAGCTTTCTTT
CDR3aa: CASSPRVGLNTEAFF

v_gene: TRBV4-1
d_gene: TRBD2
abundance: .
j_gene: TRBJ2-1
CDR3nt: TGCGCCAGCAGAAATCCCCGAGGACTAGCTAATGAGCAGTTCTTC
CDR3aa: CASRNPRGLANEQFF

v_gene: TRBV29-1
d_gene: TRBD1
abundance: .
j_gene: TRBJ2-1
CDR3nt: TGCAGCGTCAACCCGGGACAGGGGAGGTACAATGAGCAGTTCTTC
CDR3aa: CSVNPGQGRYNEQFF

v_gene: TRBV4-1
d_gene: TRBD2
abundance: .
j_gene: TRBJ2-4
CDR3nt: TGCGCCAGCAGCCAACCCGATGGGACTAGCAAAAACATTCAGTACTTC
CDR3aa: CASSQPDGTSKNIQYF

v_gene: TRBV28
d_gene: TRBD1
abundance: .
j_gene: TRBJ2-7
CDR3nt: TGTGCCAGCACTCCAGGGGGCTACGAGCAGTACTTC
CDR3aa: CASTPGGYEQYF

v_gene: TRBV7-9
d_gene: .
abundance: .
j_gene: TRBJ2-5
CDR3nt: TGTGCCAGCAGCTTAGATGGTAGTTCCCAAGAGACCCAGTACTTC
CDR3aa: CASSLDGSSQETQYF

v_gene: TRBV19
d_gene: .
abundance: .
j_gene: TRBJ2-7
CDR3nt: TGTGCCAGTAGTATTACCCAGGGCTACGAGCAGTACTTC
CDR3aa: CASSITQGYEQYF

v_gene: TRBV11-2
d_gene: .
abundance: once
j_gene: TRBJ2-1
CDR3nt: TGTGCCAGCAGCTTAGCCAGCAATGAGCAGTTCTTC
CDR3aa: CASSLASNEQFF

v_gene: TRBV5-4
d_gene: .
abundance: .
j_gene: TRBJ2-3
CDR3nt: TGTGCCAGCAGCTTGCTTCCCAGCACAGATACGCAGTATTTT
CDR3aa: CASSLLPSTDTQYF

v_gene: TRBV7-8
d_gene: TRBD2
abundance: .
j_gene: TRBJ2-1
CDR3nt: TGTGCCAGCAGCTTAAGGTCGAGGGAGGGCTACAATGAGCAGTTCTTC
CDR3aa: CASSLRSREGYNEQFF

v_gene: TRBV6-1
d_gene: .
abundance: .
j_gene: TRBJ1-1
CDR3nt: TGTGCCAGCAGCCAAGCGGTATCTTTCTTT
CDR3aa: CASSQAVSFF

v_gene: TRBV28
d_gene: .
abundance: .
j_gene: TRBJ1-1
CDR3nt: TGTGCCAGCAGTTTGTCTACCCCCCGGAGGACTGAAGCTTTCTTT
CDR3aa: CASSLSTPRRTEAFF

v_gene: TRBV5-1
d_gene: .
abundance: .
j_gene: TRBJ2-5
CDR3nt: TGCGCCAGCAGCTTGGCAGACCAAGAGACCCAGTACTTC
CDR3aa: CASSLADQETQYF

v_gene: TRBV10-3
d_gene: TRBD2
abundance: .
j_gene: TRBJ2-7
CDR3nt: TGTGCCATCAGTGAGTCCCTAGCGGGAGGCGAGCAGTACTTC
CDR3aa: CAISESLAGGEQYF

v_gene: TRBV30
d_gene: .
abundance: once
j_gene: TRBJ2-5
CDR3nt: TGTGCCTGGAAAGTAGATTTAGAGACCCAGTACTTC
CDR3aa: CAWKVDLETQYF

v_gene: TRBV18
d_gene: TRBD1
abundance: .
j_gene: TRBJ2-4
CDR3nt: TGTGCCAGCTCACCAACAGGGGCGGGCAAAAACATTCAGTACTTC
CDR3aa: CASSPTGAGKNIQYF

v_gene: TRBV16
d_gene: .
abundance: .
j_gene: TRBJ2-3
CDR3nt: TGTGCCAGCAGCCAAACCGTAACTGGTGTTCTCGCAGATACGCAGTATTTT
CDR3aa: CASSQTVTGVLADTQYF

v_gene: TRBV27
d_gene: .
abundance: .
j_gene: TRBJ1-5
CDR3nt: TGTGCCAGCAGTTCAAACCGGGACGGACTAGGGACCCAGCATTTT
CDR3aa: CASSSNRDGLGTQHF

v_gene: TRBV28
d_gene: .
abundance: .
j_gene: TRBJ2-7
CDR3nt: TGTGCCAGCAGTTTGAGCCTTACCCGAGGATCCCTTTACGAGCAGTACTTC
CDR3aa: CASSLSLTRGSLYEQYF

v_gene: TRBV6-5
d_gene: TRBD1
abundance: .
j_gene: TRBJ2-4
CDR3nt: TGTGCCAGCAGCCCCGTGACAGGGAAAAACATTCAGTACTTC
CDR3aa: CASSPVTGKNIQYF

v_gene: TRBV5-1
d_gene: .
abundance: medium-sized
j_gene: TRBJ2-7
CDR3nt: TGCGCCAGCAGCTTGACGGACAGTGACGAGCAGTACTTC
CDR3aa: CASSLTDSDEQYF

v_gene: TRBV19
d_gene: .
abundance: .
j_gene: TRBJ2-3
CDR3nt: TGTGCCAGTACAACAGGGAGTCTCGCAGATACGCAGTATTTT
CDR3aa: CASTTGSLADTQYF

v_gene: TRBV13
d_gene: TRBD1
abundance: .
j_gene: TRBJ1-5
CDR3nt: TGTGCCAGCAGCAGGCAGGACAGGGGGAACAATCAGCCCCAGCATTTT
CDR3aa: CASSRQDRGNNQPQHF